The rows below give T cell receptor beta chains drawn from one sample of a study of blood T cell repertoires in COVID-19. The table came from immunoSEQ multiplex PCR; TCRdb's copy has only in-frame clones and leaves some out. The table lists roughly 160,000 clones, approximately 86% of them singletons, with over 9.5% in the top ten. Material for sequencing was peripheral blood. The receptors were gathered from a woman aged 80 or older with active or convalescent COVID-19. Each CDR3 is given with its conserved first and last residue. Fields, in order: V gene, D gene, clone size, J gene, CDR3 DNA, CDR3 protein. D genes are given only for firm matches. Only part of the rows carry a size: once, few, many, or a class if the clone is expanded.

v_gene: TRBV15; d_gene: NA; abundance: NA; j_gene: TRBJ2-7; CDR3nt: TGTGCCACCAGCAGAGTGAGCAATATCCACGAGCAGTACTTC; CDR3aa: CATSRVSNIHEQYF
v_gene: TRBV5-1; d_gene: TRBD1; abundance: NA; j_gene: TRBJ1-4; CDR3nt: TGCGCCAGCAGCTCACCGGGACAGAGAAATGAAAAACTGTTTTTT; CDR3aa: CASSSPGQRNEKLFF
v_gene: TRBV5-6; d_gene: TRBD2; abundance: once; j_gene: TRBJ2-7; CDR3nt: TGTGCCAGCAGCTTGAAACTAGCGGTCTCCTACGAGCAGTACTTC; CDR3aa: CASSLKLAVSYEQYF
v_gene: TRBV27; d_gene: NA; abundance: NA; j_gene: TRBJ2-1; CDR3nt: TGTGCCAGCAGCGGTGGGGGGGGCCTAGGAGGCTCCTACAATGAGCAGTTCTTC; CDR3aa: CASSGGGGLGGSYNEQFF
v_gene: TRBV7-9; d_gene: NA; abundance: NA; j_gene: TRBJ2-1; CDR3nt: TGTGCCAGCAGCTTACCACATACAGGAACTAAAGTCTCCTACAATGAGCAGTTCTTC; CDR3aa: CASSLPHTGTKVSYNEQFF
v_gene: TRBV9; d_gene: NA; abundance: NA; j_gene: TRBJ1-2; CDR3nt: TGTGCCAGCTCCCTGGGTTGGGTCCCGAGGGGGAATGGCTACACCTTC; CDR3aa: CASSLGWVPRGNGYTF
v_gene: TRBV14; d_gene: NA; abundance: once; j_gene: TRBJ2-1; CDR3nt: TGTGCCAGCAGCCAAGTACCGGGGAGGCATGAGCAGTTCTTC; CDR3aa: CASSQVPGRHEQFF
v_gene: TRBV19; d_gene: TRBD1; abundance: NA; j_gene: TRBJ2-3; CDR3nt: TGTGCCAGTAGTCCTCGGACAGGGAACCCTAGCACAGATACGCAGTATTTT; CDR3aa: CASSPRTGNPSTDTQYF
v_gene: TRBV2; d_gene: NA; abundance: NA; j_gene: TRBJ1-1; CDR3nt: TGTGCCAGCAGTGTAGGAGTGAACACTGAAGCTTTCTTT; CDR3aa: CASSVGVNTEAFF
v_gene: TRBV7-8; d_gene: TRBD1; abundance: few; j_gene: TRBJ1-2; CDR3nt: TGTGCCAGCAGCTTATATCCTCGGTGGCAGGGGGACTATGGCTACACCTTC; CDR3aa: CASSLYPRWQGDYGYTF
v_gene: TRBV2; d_gene: TRBD2; abundance: NA; j_gene: TRBJ2-1; CDR3nt: TGTGCCAGCAGCCCCCAGGGACTAGCGGGAGACGAGCAGTTCTTC; CDR3aa: CASSPQGLAGDEQFF
v_gene: TRBV4-2; d_gene: NA; abundance: NA; j_gene: TRBJ1-2; CDR3nt: TGTGCCAGCAGCCAAGATGGGAGCAGGGAGGGTGGCTACACCTTC; CDR3aa: CASSQDGSREGGYTF
v_gene: TRBV24-1; d_gene: TRBD1; abundance: NA; j_gene: TRBJ2-3; CDR3nt: TGTGCCACCAGTGACCGACAGGGGATCACAGATACGCAGTATTTT; CDR3aa: CATSDRQGITDTQYF
v_gene: TRBV2; d_gene: TRBD2; abundance: once; j_gene: TRBJ2-1; CDR3nt: TGTGCCAGCAGAGCACTCTCCGGGACTAGTTACAATGAGCAGTTCTTC; CDR3aa: CASRALSGTSYNEQFF
v_gene: TRBV7-6; d_gene: NA; abundance: NA; j_gene: TRBJ1-6; CDR3nt: TGTGCCAGCAGCTTAGATATCACAGGGTCGCGGAATTCACCCCTCCACTTT; CDR3aa: CASSLDITGSRNSPLHF
v_gene: TRBV27; d_gene: TRBD2; abundance: NA; j_gene: TRBJ2-3; CDR3nt: TGTGCCAGCAGATTTAGCGGGAGGACAGATACGCAGTATTTT; CDR3aa: CASRFSGRTDTQYF
v_gene: TRBV2; d_gene: TRBD1; abundance: once; j_gene: TRBJ1-5; CDR3nt: TGTGCCAGCAGAGAGGGGGCGGGGGGGTATCAGCCCCAGCATTTT; CDR3aa: CASREGAGGYQPQHF
v_gene: TRBV5-1; d_gene: TRBD1; abundance: NA; j_gene: TRBJ1-1; CDR3nt: TGCGCCAGCAGCTTGACAGGGGCCAGAGCTGAAGCTTTCTTT; CDR3aa: CASSLTGARAEAFF
v_gene: TRBV30; d_gene: NA; abundance: NA; j_gene: TRBJ1-1; CDR3nt: TGTGCCTGGAGTGAGGCAGGGGTTACTGAAGCTTTCTTT; CDR3aa: CAWSEAGVTEAFF
v_gene: TRBV5-1; d_gene: TRBD1; abundance: NA; j_gene: TRBJ1-4; CDR3nt: TGCGCCAGCAGCTTGCTCGCGCAGGGGGCAATTGGGAATGAAAAACTGTTTTTT; CDR3aa: CASSLLAQGAIGNEKLFF
v_gene: TRBV28; d_gene: NA; abundance: NA; j_gene: TRBJ1-4; CDR3nt: TGTGCCAGCACCGACTCTAGGCTCGGTAATGAAAAACTGTTTTTT; CDR3aa: CASTDSRLGNEKLFF
v_gene: TRBV28; d_gene: TRBD1; abundance: NA; j_gene: TRBJ1-2; CDR3nt: TGTGCCAGCAACAGTCCCATCGCGCCGGGACAGGGGGCGCAAGGCTACACCTTC; CDR3aa: CASNSPIAPGQGAQGYTF
v_gene: TRBV9; d_gene: NA; abundance: NA; j_gene: TRBJ2-5; CDR3nt: TGTGCCAGCAGCGTAGGACTAGACCTCCAAGAGACCCAGTACTTC; CDR3aa: CASSVGLDLQETQYF
v_gene: TRBV25-1; d_gene: NA; abundance: NA; j_gene: TRBJ2-7; CDR3nt: TGTGCCAGCAGTGTAGGAGGGGAGAGCTCCTACGAGCAGTACTTC; CDR3aa: CASSVGGESSYEQYF
v_gene: TRBV28; d_gene: NA; abundance: NA; j_gene: TRBJ1-2; CDR3nt: TGTGCCAGCAGTTTACCCAGGGTTCGTGGCTACACCTTC; CDR3aa: CASSLPRVRGYTF
v_gene: TRBV5-1; d_gene: TRBD1; abundance: NA; j_gene: TRBJ1-1; CDR3nt: TGCGCCAGCAGCCGAGGGACAGCGAACACTGAAGCTTTCTTT; CDR3aa: CASSRGTANTEAFF
v_gene: TRBV6-5; d_gene: TRBD1; abundance: NA; j_gene: TRBJ2-7; CDR3nt: TGTGCCAGCAGGACAACATACAGGGGGCAGTACGAGCAGTACTTC; CDR3aa: CASRTTYRGQYEQYF
v_gene: TRBV19; d_gene: TRBD1; abundance: NA; j_gene: TRBJ1-1; CDR3nt: TGTGCCAGTAGCCCGACAGGGAAGGAGAACACTGAAGCTTTCTTT; CDR3aa: CASSPTGKENTEAFF
v_gene: TRBV6-1; d_gene: TRBD1; abundance: NA; j_gene: TRBJ2-1; CDR3nt: TGTGCCAGCAGTGCCCCTGACAGGGGATCCTACAATGAGCAGTTCTTC; CDR3aa: CASSAPDRGSYNEQFF
v_gene: TRBV19; d_gene: NA; abundance: NA; j_gene: TRBJ1-5; CDR3nt: TGTGCCAGTAGTATCCCGCACCTAAATCAGCCCCAGCATTTT; CDR3aa: CASSIPHLNQPQHF
v_gene: TRBV7-9; d_gene: NA; abundance: few; j_gene: TRBJ2-7; CDR3nt: TGTGCCAGCAGCTCCCCGGGGAGGGGGTCCTCCTACGAGCAGTACTTC; CDR3aa: CASSSPGRGSSYEQYF
v_gene: TRBV12-3/TRBV12-4; d_gene: NA; abundance: NA; j_gene: TRBJ2-1; CDR3nt: TGTGCCAGCAGTTTAGGGGCGGAGCAGTTCTTC; CDR3aa: CASSLGAEQFF
v_gene: TRBV10-3; d_gene: TRBD2; abundance: NA; j_gene: TRBJ2-3; CDR3nt: TGTGCCATCAGCGGGGGACTAGCGGGAAACACAGATACGCAGTATTTT; CDR3aa: CAISGGLAGNTDTQYF
v_gene: TRBV30; d_gene: TRBD1; abundance: NA; j_gene: TRBJ1-1; CDR3nt: TGTGCCTGGAACAGGGGGCTTACTGAAGCTTTCTTT; CDR3aa: CAWNRGLTEAFF
v_gene: TRBV15; d_gene: NA; abundance: NA; j_gene: TRBJ1-2; CDR3nt: TGTGCCACCAGCAGACCGGTCATCTCGGAGGGGAGGGCCTATGGCTACACCTTC; CDR3aa: CATSRPVISEGRAYGYTF
v_gene: TRBV2; d_gene: NA; abundance: NA; j_gene: TRBJ1-2; CDR3nt: TGTGCCAGCAGTCTAGAGGTCCGGGAGTCAGGCTACACCTTC; CDR3aa: CASSLEVRESGYTF
v_gene: TRBV6-5; d_gene: NA; abundance: NA; j_gene: TRBJ1-5; CDR3nt: TGTGCCAGCTCCATGACAGCAAATCAGCCCCAGCATTTT; CDR3aa: CASSMTANQPQHF
v_gene: TRBV7-3; d_gene: TRBD2; abundance: NA; j_gene: TRBJ2-1; CDR3nt: TGTGCCAGCAGCTGGGAGGGCGGCGGACACCTCTCCTACAATGAGCAGTTCTTC; CDR3aa: CASSWEGGGHLSYNEQFF
v_gene: TRBV27; d_gene: NA; abundance: few; j_gene: TRBJ1-1; CDR3nt: TGTGCCAGCAGTTTAGGAGGACGGGGGAACACTGAAGCTTTCTTT; CDR3aa: CASSLGGRGNTEAFF
v_gene: TRBV2; d_gene: NA; abundance: NA; j_gene: TRBJ1-5; CDR3nt: TGTGCCAGCAGTGAGGCAGGGCCGCTCCAGCCCCAGCATTTT; CDR3aa: CASSEAGPLQPQHF
v_gene: TRBV19; d_gene: NA; abundance: NA; j_gene: TRBJ1-1; CDR3nt: TGTGCCAGTAGCCCCAATCGAATACGGGAAGCTTTCTTT; CDR3aa: CASSPNRIREAFF
v_gene: TRBV2; d_gene: NA; abundance: once; j_gene: TRBJ2-5; CDR3nt: TGTGCCAGCTCCCCTAGCATCCGGGAGACCCAGTACTTC; CDR3aa: CASSPSIRETQYF
v_gene: TRBV21-1; d_gene: NA; abundance: NA; j_gene: TRBJ1-5; CDR3nt: TGTGCCAGCAGCAAAGGGGGGGGTGGTTGCGTTTCTAGCAATCAGCCCCAGCATTTT; CDR3aa: CASSKGGGGCVSSNQPQHF
v_gene: TRBV3-1/TRBV3-2; d_gene: NA; abundance: NA; j_gene: TRBJ2-7; CDR3nt: TGTGCCAGCAGCCAAGATTTTCCAGCTGGACATATCTACGAGCAGTACTTC; CDR3aa: CASSQDFPAGHIYEQYF
v_gene: TRBV5-1; d_gene: TRBD1; abundance: NA; j_gene: TRBJ2-5; CDR3nt: TGCGCCAGCAGCTTGGGGACAGGGGGTGGTCAAGAGACCCAGTACTTC; CDR3aa: CASSLGTGGGQETQYF
v_gene: TRBV7-8; d_gene: TRBD2; abundance: NA; j_gene: TRBJ2-5; CDR3nt: TGTGCCAGCAGCTTCCCTTCGGGGGGGGAGTACCAAGAGACCCAGTACTTC; CDR3aa: CASSFPSGGEYQETQYF
v_gene: TRBV5-1; d_gene: TRBD2; abundance: NA; j_gene: TRBJ2-7; CDR3nt: TGCGCCAGCAGCTTACTAGCGGGAGGCGAGCAGTACTTC; CDR3aa: CASSLLAGGEQYF
v_gene: TRBV6-5; d_gene: NA; abundance: NA; j_gene: TRBJ2-2; CDR3nt: TGTGCCAGCAGCGCCCGGACTGAAGGGGAGCTGTTTTTT; CDR3aa: CASSARTEGELFF
v_gene: TRBV27; d_gene: NA; abundance: NA; j_gene: TRBJ2-1; CDR3nt: TGTGCCAGCCAAAATGGCCAGGAGCAGTTCTTC; CDR3aa: CASQNGQEQFF